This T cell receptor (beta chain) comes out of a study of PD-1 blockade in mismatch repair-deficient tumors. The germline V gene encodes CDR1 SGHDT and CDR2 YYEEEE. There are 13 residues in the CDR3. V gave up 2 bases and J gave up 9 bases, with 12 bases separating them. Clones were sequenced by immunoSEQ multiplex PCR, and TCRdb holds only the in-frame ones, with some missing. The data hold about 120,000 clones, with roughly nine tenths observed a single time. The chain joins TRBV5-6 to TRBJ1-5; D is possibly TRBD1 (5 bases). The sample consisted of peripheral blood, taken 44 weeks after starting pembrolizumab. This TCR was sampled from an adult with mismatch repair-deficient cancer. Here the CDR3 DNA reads TGTGCCAGCAGCTTAGGGACCACAGGGCCCCAGCATTTT. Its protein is CASSLGTTGPQHF.